This T cell receptor (beta chain) was recorded in a study of blood T cell repertoires in COVID-19. Trimming cost V 4 bases and J 6 bases; bases outside gene matches: 8. Per germline, CDR1 SGDLS and CDR2 YYNGEE. The CDR3 extends over 14 amino acids. Method: immunoSEQ multiplex PCR; TCRdb's copy keeps in-frame clones and lacks some. Of 95,000 to 100,000 clones in the sample, 79% were seen once. This clone was counted a few times. Input material: peripheral blood. The clonotype was recovered from a woman of 80 years or more with active or convalescent COVID-19. This chain links TRBV9 with TRBJ2-7; 9 bases are a match to TRBD1. CDR3 DNA: TGTGCCAGCAGCAAGTGGGACAGGGACCCCGAGCAGTACTTC. This gives the protein CASSKWDRDPEQYF.